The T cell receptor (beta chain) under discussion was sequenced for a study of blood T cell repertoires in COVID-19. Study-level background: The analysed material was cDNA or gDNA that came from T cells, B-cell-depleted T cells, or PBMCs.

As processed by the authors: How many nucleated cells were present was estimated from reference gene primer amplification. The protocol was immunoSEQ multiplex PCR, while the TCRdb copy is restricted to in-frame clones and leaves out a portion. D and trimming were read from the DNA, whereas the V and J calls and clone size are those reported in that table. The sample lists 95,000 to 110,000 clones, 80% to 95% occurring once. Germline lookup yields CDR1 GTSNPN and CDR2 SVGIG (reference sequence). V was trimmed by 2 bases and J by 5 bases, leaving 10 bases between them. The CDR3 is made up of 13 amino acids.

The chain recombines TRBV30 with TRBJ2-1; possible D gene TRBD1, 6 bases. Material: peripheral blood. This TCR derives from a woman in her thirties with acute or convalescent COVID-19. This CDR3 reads CAWSRGIDNEQFF. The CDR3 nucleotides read TGTGCCTGGAGTAGGGGGATCGACAATGAGCAGTTCTTC.